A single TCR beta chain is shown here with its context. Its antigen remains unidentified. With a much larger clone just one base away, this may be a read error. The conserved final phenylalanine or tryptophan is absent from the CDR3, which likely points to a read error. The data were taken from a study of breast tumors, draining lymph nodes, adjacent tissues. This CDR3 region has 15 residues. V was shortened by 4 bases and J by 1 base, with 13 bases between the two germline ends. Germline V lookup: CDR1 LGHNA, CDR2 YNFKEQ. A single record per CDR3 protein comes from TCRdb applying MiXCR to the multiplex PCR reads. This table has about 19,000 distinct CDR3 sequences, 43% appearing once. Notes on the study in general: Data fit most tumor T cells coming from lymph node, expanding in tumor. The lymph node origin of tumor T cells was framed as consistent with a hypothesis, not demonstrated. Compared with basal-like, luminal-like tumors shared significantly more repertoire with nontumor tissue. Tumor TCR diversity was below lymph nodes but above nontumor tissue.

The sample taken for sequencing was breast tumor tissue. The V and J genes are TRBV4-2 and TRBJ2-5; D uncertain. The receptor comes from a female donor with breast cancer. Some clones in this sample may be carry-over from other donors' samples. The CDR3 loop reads CASSPTKESQETQYS. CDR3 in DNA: TGTGCCAGCAGCCCCACAAAGGAGTCCCAAGAGACCCAGTACTCC.